This T cell receptor beta chain was sequenced during a study of blood T cell repertoires in COVID-19. The overall study: Samples taken during acute and convalescent COVID-19 were collected in the United States, Italy and Spain. T cells, B-cell-depleted T cells, or PBMCs supplied cDNA or gDNA.

Germline CDR1 reads MGHRA; CDR2 reads YSYEKL. V dropped 5 bases and J dropped 0 bases, with 16 bases sitting between them. The length of the CDR3 is 17 residues. Libraries were prepared by immunoSEQ multiplex PCR; TCRdb keeps only in-frame clonotypes and omits some of them. Here the sample spans over 400,000 clones, more than 85% being singletons. Participants' reported clinical history set cohort assignment. This rearrangement joins TRBV4-1 to TRBJ1-4; maybe TRBD1 (6 bases). This TCR was sampled from a woman aged 60-75 years who had recovered from COVID-19. Sequenced input: PBMCs or T cells enriched from blood (not recorded which). CDR3: CASSLQGVIATNEKLFF. The CDR3 DNA sequence: TGCGCCAGCAGCTTACAGGGTGTGATTGCAACTAATGAAAAACTGTTTTTT.